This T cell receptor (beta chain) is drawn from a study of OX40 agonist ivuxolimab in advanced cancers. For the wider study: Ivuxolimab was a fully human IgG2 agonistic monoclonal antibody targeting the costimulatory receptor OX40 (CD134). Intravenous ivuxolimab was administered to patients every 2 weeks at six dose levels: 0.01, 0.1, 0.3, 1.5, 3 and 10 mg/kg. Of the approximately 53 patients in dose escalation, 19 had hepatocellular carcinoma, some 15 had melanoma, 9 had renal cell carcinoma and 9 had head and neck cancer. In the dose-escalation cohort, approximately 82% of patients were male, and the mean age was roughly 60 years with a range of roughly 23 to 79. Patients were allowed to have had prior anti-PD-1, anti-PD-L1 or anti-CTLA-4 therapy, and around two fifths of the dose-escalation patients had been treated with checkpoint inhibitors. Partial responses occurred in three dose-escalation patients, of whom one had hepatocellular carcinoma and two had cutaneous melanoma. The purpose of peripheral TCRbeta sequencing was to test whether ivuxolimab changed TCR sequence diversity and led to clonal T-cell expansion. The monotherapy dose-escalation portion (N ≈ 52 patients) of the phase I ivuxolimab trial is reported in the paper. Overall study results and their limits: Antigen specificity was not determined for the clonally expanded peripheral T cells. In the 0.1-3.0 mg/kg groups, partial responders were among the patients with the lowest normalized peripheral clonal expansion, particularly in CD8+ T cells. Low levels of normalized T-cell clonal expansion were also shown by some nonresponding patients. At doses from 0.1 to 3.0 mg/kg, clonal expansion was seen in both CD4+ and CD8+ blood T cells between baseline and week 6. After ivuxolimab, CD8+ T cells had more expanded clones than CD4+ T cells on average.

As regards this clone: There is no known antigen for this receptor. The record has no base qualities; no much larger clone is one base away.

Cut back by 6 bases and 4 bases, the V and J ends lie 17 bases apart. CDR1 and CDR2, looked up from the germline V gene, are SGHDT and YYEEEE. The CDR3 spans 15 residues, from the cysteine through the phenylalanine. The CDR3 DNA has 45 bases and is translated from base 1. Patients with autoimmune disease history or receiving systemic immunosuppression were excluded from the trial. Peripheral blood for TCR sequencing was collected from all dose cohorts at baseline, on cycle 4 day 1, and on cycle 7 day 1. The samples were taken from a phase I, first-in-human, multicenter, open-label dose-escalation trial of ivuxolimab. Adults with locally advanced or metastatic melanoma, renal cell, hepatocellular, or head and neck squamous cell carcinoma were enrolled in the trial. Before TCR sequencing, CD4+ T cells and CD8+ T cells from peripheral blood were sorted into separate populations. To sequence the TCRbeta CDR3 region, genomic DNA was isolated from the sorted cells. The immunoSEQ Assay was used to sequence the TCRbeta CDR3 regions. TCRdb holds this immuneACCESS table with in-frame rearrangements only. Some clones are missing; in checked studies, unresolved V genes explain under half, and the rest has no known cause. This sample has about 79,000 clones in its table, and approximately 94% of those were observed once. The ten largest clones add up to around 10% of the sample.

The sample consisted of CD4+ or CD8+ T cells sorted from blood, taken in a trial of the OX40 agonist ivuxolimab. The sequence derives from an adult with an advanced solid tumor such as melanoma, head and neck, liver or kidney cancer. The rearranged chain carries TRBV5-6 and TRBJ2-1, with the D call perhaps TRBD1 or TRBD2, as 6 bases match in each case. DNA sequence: TGTGCCAGCACCCTAGGGGGGAGTAGGTACAATGAGCAGTTCTTC. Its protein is CASTLGGSRYNEQFF. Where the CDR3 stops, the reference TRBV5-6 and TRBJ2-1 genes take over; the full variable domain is DAGVTQSPTHLIKTRGQQVTLRCSPKSGHDTVSWYQQALGQGPQFIFQYYEEEERQRGNFPDRFSGHQFPNYSSELNVNALLLGDSALYLCASTLGGSRYNEQFFGPGTRLTVL.